This TCR beta chain was profiled in a study of blood T cells in healthy people across ages. Through a sample-barcoded 5' primer and a J-beta primer mix, a second PCR was run for about 6 to 12 cycles. Every sample produced at least 2.5 million CDR3-containing paired-end reads. TCRdb independently ran MiXCR on the 5' RACE reads; one entry per CDR3 protein. In the table there are hundreds of thousands of distinct CDR3 sequences, less than 25% of which are singletons. This clonotype has just a few counts. Its specificity is not known. The draw of peripheral blood yielded approximately 11 milliliters from each donor. Whole-study findings and limits: Older individuals had lower TCR beta diversity per million T cells (the decline was roughly linear).

These data were likewise used in another study, on T cells of mothers and their children.

Sequenced sample: blood. This TCR derives from a boy aged 10-17 years in good health.

The DNA for the CDR3 is TGCGCCAGCAGCCTTTATAGGTGGGATGAGCAGTTCTTC. Translated, it gives CASSLYRWDEQFF. The chain carries TRBV4-1 and TRBJ2-1; D call uncertain. The CDR3 length is 13 residues. Germline V gives CDR1 MGHRA, CDR2 YSYEKL. Between the trimmed V and J ends, which lost 4 bases and 8 bases, there was a span of 12 bases.